This T cell receptor beta chain derives from a study of shared clonotypes between healthy human individuals. This clone was picked up a small number of times. Method: immunoSEQ multiplex PCR; TCRdb's copy keeps in-frame clones and lacks some. The sample comprises about 1.1 million clones, around 78% of which are singletons, and 0.5% to 0.6% rests with the top ten. Germline loops: CDR1 LNHDA, CDR2 SQIVND (reference sequence). The length of the CDR3 is 12 residues. V was trimmed by 5 bases and J by 6 bases, leaving 10 bases between them. The sequencing sample was made of memory CD4+ T cells from PBMCs. Subset given: CD45RA-negative fraction. The TCR originated in a man between 18 and 35 years old in good health. Some clones in this sample may be carry-over from other donors' samples. The genes are TRBV19 and TRBJ1-1, with D perhaps TRBD1 (5 bases). CDR3 sequence reads: CASSSRVSEAFF. The CDR3 DNA sequence: TGTGCCAGTAGTTCCAGGGTCTCTGAAGCTTTCTTT.